This TCR beta chain is from a study of response to subunit inactivated influenza vaccine. Study-level results: Only a handful of new T cells, the authors suggested, are recruited with each seasonal influenza vaccination.

V dropped 4 bases and J dropped 5 bases, with 9 bases sitting between them. From germline, CDR1 is SQVTM and CDR2 ANQGSEA. The CDR3 covers 12 residues. MiXCR was run by TCRdb on the RT-PCR reads, yielding one entry per CDR3 protein. Among 500,000 to 600,000 distinct CDR3 sequences listed, 10% to 15% were seen once. This clonotype showed up just a few times. Antigen: not known. The chain employs TRBV29-1 and TRBJ2-1; no clear D gene. This clonotype was sampled from a man in his fifties who received an inactivated influenza vaccine. The sequencing here drew on PBMCs from blood, taken about 6 weeks after vaccination. The CDR3 protein is CSVGWGHNEQFF. The CDR3 nucleotides are TGCAGCGTTGGTTGGGGTCACAATGAGCAGTTCTTC.